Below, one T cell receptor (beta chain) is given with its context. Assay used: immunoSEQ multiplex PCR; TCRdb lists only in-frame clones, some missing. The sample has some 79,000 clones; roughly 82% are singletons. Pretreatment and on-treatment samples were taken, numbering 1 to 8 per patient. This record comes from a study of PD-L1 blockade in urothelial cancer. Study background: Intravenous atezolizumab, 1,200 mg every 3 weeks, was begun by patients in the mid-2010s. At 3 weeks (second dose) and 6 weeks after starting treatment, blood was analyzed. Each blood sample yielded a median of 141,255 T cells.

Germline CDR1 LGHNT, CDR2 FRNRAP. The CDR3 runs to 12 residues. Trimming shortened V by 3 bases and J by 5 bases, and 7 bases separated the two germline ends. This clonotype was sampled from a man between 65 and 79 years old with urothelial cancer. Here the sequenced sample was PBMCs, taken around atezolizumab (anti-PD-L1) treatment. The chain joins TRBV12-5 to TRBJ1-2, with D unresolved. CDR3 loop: CASGFGEYGYTF. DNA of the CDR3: TGTGCTAGTGGTTTTGGGGAGTATGGCTACACCTTC. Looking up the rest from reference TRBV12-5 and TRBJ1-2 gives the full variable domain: DARVTQTPRHKVTEMGQEVTMRCQPILGHNTVFWYRQTMMQGLELLAYFRNRAPLDDSGMPKDRFSAEMPDATLATLKIQPSEPRDSAVYFCASGFGEYGYTFGSGTRLTVV.